This T cell receptor (beta chain) was identified in a study of T-cell memory formation after mild COVID-19. Whole-study context: TCR clusters were largely donor specific.

In TCRdb, the 5' RACE reads were re-called with MiXCR into one record per CDR3 protein. The sample carries approximately 260,000 distinct CDR3 sequences, around 17% recorded once. Trimming pared 3 bases from V and 7 bases from J, leaving 13 bases between. This CDR3 is 13 amino acids long. Germline V gives CDR1 DFQATT, CDR2 SNEGSKA (reference sequence). This clonotype was observed a handful of times. The rearrangement links TRBV20-1 to TRBJ2-1; D possibly corresponds to TRBD2 (7 bases). Input material: PBMCs or a T cell subset sorted from them (not recorded which). The clonotype originates from a man aged 18 to 30 who had mild COVID-19 (a few samples of this study predate the infection). Cell type and time point are not known. CDR3 DNA: TGCAGTGCTAGCGGGGGGCATGGAAATGAGCAGTTCTTC. This sequence encodes CSASGGHGNEQFF.